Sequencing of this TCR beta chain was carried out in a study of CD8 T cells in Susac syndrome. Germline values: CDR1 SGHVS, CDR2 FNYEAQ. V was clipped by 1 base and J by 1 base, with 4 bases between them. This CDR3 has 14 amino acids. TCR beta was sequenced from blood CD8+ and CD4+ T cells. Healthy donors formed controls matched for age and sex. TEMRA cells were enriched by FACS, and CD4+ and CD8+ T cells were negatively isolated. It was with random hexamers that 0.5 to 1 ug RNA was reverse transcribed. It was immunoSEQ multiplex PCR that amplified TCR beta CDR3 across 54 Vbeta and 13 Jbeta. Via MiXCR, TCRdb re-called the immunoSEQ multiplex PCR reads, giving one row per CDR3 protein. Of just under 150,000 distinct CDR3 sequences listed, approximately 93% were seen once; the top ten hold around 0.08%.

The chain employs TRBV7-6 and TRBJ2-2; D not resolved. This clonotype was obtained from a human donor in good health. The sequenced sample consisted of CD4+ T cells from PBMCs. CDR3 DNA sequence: TGTGCCAGCAGCTTAGACTTGAACACCGGGGAGCTGTTTTTT. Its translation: CASSLDLNTGELFF.